The 10 T cell receptor beta chains in this list originate from one sample, sequenced in a study of T-cell memory formation after mild COVID-19 listed by TCRdb under 2021. The library was obtained by 5' RACE. The sequencer was an Illumina NovaSeq 6000. TCRdb reprocessed the public reads (quality trimming at Q25 with fastp, clone calling with MiXCR) and kept in-frame beta chains. Rows are combined by CDR3 protein, so each entry shows the most common genes and DNA. This sample holds under 250,000 distinct CDR3 sequences; 8% to 11% were observed only once. 3% to 3.5% of the sample rests with the top ten. The specimen sequenced was PBMCs or a T cell subset sorted from them (not recorded which). The receptors shown here come from a man aged 18 to 30 who had mild COVID-19 (a few samples of this study predate the infection). The sample titles of this study are shuffled in the database, so cell type and time point are left out; the donor was told from shared clones.

In its sample, this clonotype was seen a few times. This chain joins TRBV11-2 and TRBJ2-3, with 11 bases identical to TRBD2. Germline CDR1 and CDR2: SGHAT and FQNNGV. The V gene end was trimmed by 2 bases and the J gene end by 4 bases; junction bases not matched to a gene: 5. This CDR3 has 16 residues. This CDR3 is CASSLRGLAVPDTQYF. The CDR3 DNA reads as TGTGCCAGCAGCTTAAGGGGACTAGCGGTGCCAGATACGCAGTATTTT.

The genes are TRBV7-2 and TRBJ1-2, with 7 bases that match TRBD1. CDR1 SGHTA and CDR2 FQGNSA come from the germline V gene. CDR3 length equals 14 residues. V trimming: 0 bases; J trimming: 4 bases; junction bases outside the gene matches: 2. The CDR3 region is CASSLAGGPYGYTF. The CDR3 DNA sequence: TGTGCCAGCAGCTTAGCAGGGGGCCCCTATGGCTACACCTTC.

CDR3 coding DNA: TGTGCCAGCAGCTCTTATGGGGGCAATGAGCAGTTCTTC. Its protein is CASSSYGGNEQFF. V gene TRBV11-3 combines with J gene TRBJ2-1; D may correspond to TRBD1 or TRBD2 (5 bases each). Germline CDR1 and CDR2: SGHNT and YENEEA. Trimming took 4 bases from V and 6 from J, leaving 10 bases between them. The CDR3 totals 13 residues.

In this sample, this clonotype turned up a few times. J is TRBJ1-2 and V is TRBV6-5; perhaps TRBD1 as D (6 bases). In germline, CDR1 is MNHEY, CDR2 SVGAGI. V dropped 6 bases and J dropped 3 bases, with 11 bases sitting between them. The CDR3 length is 13 residues. CDR3 sequence (DNA): TGTGCCAGCAGGGCGGACAGAGACTATGGCTACACCTTC. Translation: CASRADRDYGYTF.

J is TRBJ2-7 and V is TRBV28, with TRBD1 matching over 11 bases. The CDR3 has 13 amino acids. Per germline, CDR1 MDHEN and CDR2 SYDVKM. The trim removed 10 bases at V and 5 bases at J, leaving 7 bases unmatched. The CDR3, as DNA: TGTGCCACACGACGGGACAGGGGGAACGAGCAGTACGTC. Its translation is CATRRDRGNEQYV.

This sequence joins TRBV7-2 and TRBJ1-2; D remains unclear. Germline loops: CDR1 SGHTA, CDR2 FQGNSA. V gave up 1 base and J gave up 4 bases, with 10 bases separating them. CDR3 length: 14 residues. The CDR3 DNA reads TGTGCCAGCAGCTTAGGAAGGGTCGTCTATGGCTACACCTTC. This gives the protein CASSLGRVVYGYTF.

Regarding this clonotype: This may be a read error: a much more frequent sequence differs by one nucleotide. The chain is built from TRBV9 and TRBJ2-1, with no clear D. The germline CDR1 and CDR2 sequences are SGDLS and YYNGEE. CDR3 length: 14 amino acids. Trimming removed 0 bases at V and 9 bases at J, with 13 bases between. CDR3 bases: TGTGCCAGCAGCGTAGTCGAAGCGTGGAGTGAGCAGTTCTTC. It is translated as CASSVVEAWSEQFF.

This sequence joins TRBV4-1 and TRBJ2-2, with TRBD2 identical over 8 bases. CDR3 length equals 18 residues. Germline V gene lookup returns CDR1 MGHRA and CDR2 YSYEKL. V was clipped by 4 bases and J by 1 base; unmatched bases: 11. The CDR3, as DNA: TGCGCCAGCAGCCTCCGGATCATAGCGGGGAGGAACACCGGGGAGCTGTTTTTT. Translation: CASSLRIIAGRNTGELFF.

This clonotype was picked up a small number of times. This chain joins TRBV11-1 and TRBJ1-1; D perhaps matches TRBD1 (5 bases). This CDR3 has 15 amino acids. In germline, CDR1 is SGHAT, CDR2 FQDESV (reference sequence). The germline V and J ends were trimmed by 2 bases and 1 base, with 11 bases remaining between them. CDR3 sequence reads: CASSLWVGANTEAFF. CDR3 bases: TGTGCCAGCAGCTTATGGGTAGGGGCGAACACTGAAGCTTTCTTT.

This clonotype came up a few times. The rearrangement links TRBV28 to TRBJ2-7, with D hard to call. CDR1 and CDR2 from the germline V gene are MDHEN and SYDVKM. This CDR3 region has 11 residues. Trimming stripped 5 bases from V and 5 bases from J, with 7 bases between. This chain's CDR3 is CASSVRHEQYF. The CDR3 DNA reads TGTGCCAGCAGTGTCAGGCACGAGCAGTACTTC.